This entry lists 19 T cell receptor beta chains sequenced from one sample in a study of monozygotic twins with cystic fibrosis. This table comes from immunoSEQ multiplex PCR, and its TCRdb copy is limited to in-frame clones, with some not included. The profile shows about 23,000 clones, more than 85% of them singletons. The sample comprised blood. These receptors came from a girl aged 2 to 10 with cystic fibrosis.

The rearrangement links TRBV7-8 to TRBJ2-3; 10 bases fit TRBD2. Germline values: CDR1 SGHVS, CDR2 FQNEAQ. The CDR3 spans 15 residues. The junction had 3 bases not matched to a gene; V was cut back by 4 bases and J by 2 bases. CDR3 sequence: CASSSSGGVTDTQYF. DNA for the CDR3: TGTGCCAGCAGCTCAAGCGGGGGGGTCACAGATACGCAGTATTTT.

This chain links TRBV5-1 with TRBJ2-1; D possibly corresponds to TRBD1 (5 bases). The CDR3 is made up of 14 amino acids. V lost 4 bases and J 15 bases, leaving 23 bases between the germline ends. From germline, CDR1 is SGHRS and CDR2 YFSETQ. The chain's CDR3 is CASSPIAGQPRWFF. The CDR3 bases are TGCGCCAGCAGCCCAATCGCTGGACAACCGAGATGGTTCTTC.

The chain links TRBV5-4 to TRBJ2-7, with 12 positions matching TRBD2. V trimming: 4 bases; J trimming: 7 bases; junction bases outside the gene matches: 9. Germline values: CDR1 SGHNT, CDR2 YYREEE (reference sequence). The CDR3 loop spans 15 amino acids. The CDR3 coding sequence is TGTGCCAGCAGCGTCTCCGGGACTAGCGGGTTTGAGCAGTACTTC. It encodes CASSVSGTSGFEQYF.

The genes are TRBV19 and TRBJ2-7, with TRBD1 identical over 10 bases. With 3 bases clipped from V and 0 bases from J, the junction kept 5 bases outside the gene matches. CDR1 is LNHDA, CDR2 SQIVND, per germline (reference sequence). This CDR3 has 16 residues. CDR3 sequence (DNA): TGTGCCAGTAGTATGAGGGGACAGGGGAGCTCCTACGAGCAGTACTTC. Translation: CASSMRGQGSSYEQYF.

The chain carries TRBV4-3 and TRBJ1-1; D remains unclear. V gave up 0 bases and J gave up 0 bases, with 8 bases separating them. This CDR3 comprises 15 residues. Germline V CDR1 and CDR2: LGHNA, YSLEER. CDR3 protein: CASSQEFQLNTEAFF. The DNA for the CDR3 is TGCGCCAGCAGCCAAGAATTTCAGTTGAACACTGAAGCTTTCTTT.

The chain uses TRBV29-1 and TRBJ2-7, with 10 nucleotides matching TRBD2. Germline CDR1 and CDR2: SQVTM and ANQGSEA. The CDR3 totals 15 residues. After removal of 6 bases from V and 7 bases from J, the junction contained 15 bases not matched to a gene. The CDR3 loop reads CSVPIGASGGREQYF. For the CDR3, the DNA is TGCAGCGTGCCCATTGGGGCTAGCGGGGGTCGAGAGCAGTACTTC.

This clone occurred a few times. The chain carries TRBV19 and TRBJ1-1, with D perhaps matching TRBD1 (6 bases). Trimming stripped 6 bases from V and 5 bases from J, with 16 bases between. This CDR3 has 14 amino acids. Germline values: CDR1 LNHDA, CDR2 SQIVND (reference sequence). The CDR3 DNA reads TGTGCCAGTAGCCAACAGGGAAAGGCAACTGAAGCTTTCTTT. Encoded protein: CASSQQGKATEAFF.

This rearrangement joins TRBV4-3 to TRBJ2-7, with D possibly matching TRBD2 (7 bases). This CDR3 contains 16 residues. V lost 0 bases and J lost 5, with 17 bases in between. Germline V gene data show CDR1 as LGHNA and CDR2 as YSLEER. CDR3 residues: CASSQDFGGGRNEQYF. The DNA for the CDR3 is TGCGCCAGCAGCCAAGATTTTGGGGGGGGGCGGAACGAGCAGTACTTC.

The chain recombines TRBV5-1 with TRBJ1-1; the D gene is possibly TRBD1 (5 bases). The CDR3 consists of 17 residues. V shed 3 bases and J shed 1 base, with 19 bases lying between them. Germline-derived CDR1 and CDR2 are SGHRS and YFSETQ. For the CDR3, the DNA is TGCGCCAGCAGCTCGGACGCCAGGCAGGGTGCGAACACTGAAGCTTTCTTT. The encoded protein is CASSSDARQGANTEAFF. Looking up the rest from reference TRBV5-1 and TRBJ1-1 gives the full variable domain: KAGVTQTPRYLIKTRGQQVTLSCSPISGHRSVSWYQQTPGQGLQFLFEYFSETQRNKGNFPGRFSGRQFSNSRSEMNVSTLELGDSALYLCASSSDARQGANTEAFFGQGTRLTVV.

Of note for this clone: A junction boundary mismatches the germline segment, possibly from a read error. V is TRBV29-1 and J is TRBJ2-7; D uncertain. The CDR3 loop spans 10 amino acids. The germline V gene encodes CDR1 SQVTM and CDR2 ANQGSEA. This CDR3 is CSVRSDEQYF. CDR3 sequence (DNA): TGCAGCGTTCGCTCCGACGAGCAGTACTTC.

The rearrangement links TRBV4-3 to TRBJ2-1, with 11 nucleotides matching TRBD2. The CDR3 covers 13 residues. CDR1 is LGHNA and CDR2 is YSLEER in the germline V gene. The junction had 2 bases not matched to a gene; V was cut back by 4 bases and J by 9 bases. The DNA of the CDR3 is TGCGCCAGCAGCCCTAGCGGGGGGCCTGAGCAGTTCTTC. Translation: CASSPSGGPEQFF.

The CDR3: CASSLGPFGNEKLFF. As DNA, the CDR3 is TGTGCCAGCAGCTTAGGACCCTTCGGTAATGAAAAACTGTTTTTT. This chain uses TRBV7-2 with TRBJ1-4; D unclear. V dropped 1 base and J dropped 4 bases, with 10 bases sitting between them. In germline, CDR1 is SGHTA, CDR2 FQGNSA. The CDR3 length is 15 residues.

The chain employs TRBV6-5 and TRBJ2-7; 7 nucleotides agree with TRBD1. V lost 0 bases, J lost 3 bases, and 5 bases stayed unmatched. Germline loops: CDR1 MNHEY, CDR2 SVGAGI. This CDR3 spans 15 amino acids. CDR3 residues: CASSYSKDRIYEQYF. Here the CDR3 DNA reads TGTGCCAGCAGTTACTCGAAGGACAGGATCTACGAGCAGTACTTC.

V gene TRBV6-5 combines with J gene TRBJ1-4, with TRBD1 matching 7 bases. Germline values: CDR1 MNHEY, CDR2 SVGAGI. CDR3 length: 15 residues. V shed 6 bases, J shed 3 bases, and the junction held 7 bases outside the gene matches. CDR3 in amino acids: CASRQPQGANEKLFF. The CDR3, as DNA: TGTGCCAGCAGACAACCCCAGGGGGCTAATGAAAAACTGTTTTTT.

This CDR3 reads CASSLTGWTNYGYTF. Here the CDR3 DNA reads TGTGCCAGCAGTTTAACAGGCTGGACTAACTATGGCTACACCTTC. The chain recombines TRBV6-5 with TRBJ1-2; the D gene is possibly TRBD1 (5 bases). Germline V CDR1 and CDR2: MNHEY, SVGAGI. The CDR3 has 15 residues. The germline V and J ends were trimmed by 4 bases and 0 bases, with 12 bases remaining between them.

J is TRBJ2-7 and V is TRBV10-1; 8 bases align to TRBD1. Germline lookup yields CDR1 WNHNN and CDR2 SYGVQD (reference sequence). The CDR3 covers 15 residues. Trimming cost V 0 bases and J 6 bases; bases outside gene matches: 7. The CDR3 nucleotides are TGCGCCAGCAGTGAGTCGATACAGGGGGTAGGCGAGCAGTACTTC. Translating it yields CASSESIQGVGEQYF.

The V and J genes are TRBV7-9 and TRBJ2-5; D assignment may be TRBD1 or TRBD2 (6 bases each). The CDR3 spans 15 residues. Between the trimmed V and J ends, which lost 5 bases and 1 base, there was a span of 14 bases. Germline-derived CDR1 and CDR2 are SEHNR and FQNEAQ (reference sequence). The CDR3 DNA reads TGTGCCAGCAGCCCCCGGGGGCGGCTCCAAGAGACCCAGTACTTC. Protein product: CASSPRGRLQETQYF.

This sequence joins TRBV5-6 and TRBJ1-5, with D maybe TRBD1 (5 bases). This CDR3 spans 15 amino acids. Germline lookup yields CDR1 SGHDT and CDR2 YYEEEE. Trimming took 5 bases from V and 9 from J, leaving 21 bases between them. The DNA of the CDR3 is TGTGCCAGCAGTAACGACAGATCCTTGGAGCGGCCCCAGCATTTT. The encoded protein is CASSNDRSLERPQHF.

J is TRBJ1-2 and V is TRBV27, with 10 bases that match TRBD1. The CDR3 length is 19 residues. V dropped 5 bases and J dropped 0; count of bases not matched to a gene: 15. In germline, CDR1 is MNHEY, CDR2 SMNVEV (reference sequence). The CDR3 spells CASSPRQGAYQFSNYGYTF. The CDR3 DNA reads as TGTGCCAGCAGTCCACGACAGGGGGCGTACCAATTCTCTAACTATGGCTACACCTTC.